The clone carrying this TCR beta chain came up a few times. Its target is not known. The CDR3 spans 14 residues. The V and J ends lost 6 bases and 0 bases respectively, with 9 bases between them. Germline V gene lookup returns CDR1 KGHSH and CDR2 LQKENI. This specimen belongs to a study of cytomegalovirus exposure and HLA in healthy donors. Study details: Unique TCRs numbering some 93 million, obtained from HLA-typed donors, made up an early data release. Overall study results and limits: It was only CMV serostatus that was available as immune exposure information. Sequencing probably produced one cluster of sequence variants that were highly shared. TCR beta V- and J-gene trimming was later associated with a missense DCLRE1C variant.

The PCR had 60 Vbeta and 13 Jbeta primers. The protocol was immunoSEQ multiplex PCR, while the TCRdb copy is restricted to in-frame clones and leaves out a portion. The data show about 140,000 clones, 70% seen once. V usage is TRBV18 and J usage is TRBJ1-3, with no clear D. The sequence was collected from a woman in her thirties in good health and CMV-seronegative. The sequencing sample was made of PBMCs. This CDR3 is CASSPAASGNTIYF. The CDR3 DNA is TGTGCCAGCTCCCCGGCGGCCTCTGGAAACACCATATATTTT. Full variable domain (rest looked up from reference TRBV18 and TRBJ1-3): NAGVMQNPRHLVRRRGQEARLRCSPMKGHSHVYWYRQLPEEGLKFMVYLQKENIIDESGMPKERFSAEFPKEGPSILRIQQVVRGDSAAYFCASSPAASGNTIYFGEGSWLTVV.